Listed below are T cell receptor beta chains from one sample, sequenced in a study of breast tumors, draining lymph nodes, adjacent tissues. TCRdb re-called the multiplex PCR reads through MiXCR, storing one row per CDR3 protein. The sample gives approximately 190,000 distinct CDR3 sequences, around 33% of which show up once; 4.3% is in the top ten. Material for sequencing was axillary lymph node tissue. All receptors derive from a female donor with breast cancer. Some clones in this sample may be carry-over from other donors' samples. Both conserved end residues are part of each CDR3. D genes are given only for firm matches. Clone size is not always given. Where it is, it says once, few, many or a class for expanded clones.

CDR3 protein,CDR3 DNA,clone size,J gene,D gene,V gene,CDR3 length
CSARPTGTQYF,TGCAGTGCTAGACCCACGGGGACCCAGTACTTC,many,TRBJ2-5,NA,TRBV20-1,11
CASSFGTGEQFF,TGTGCCAGCAGCTTCGGGACAGGGGAACAGTTCTTC,many,TRBJ2-1,TRBD1,TRBV7-9,12
CASSPPGLEPYEQYF,TGTGCCAGCAGCCCACCGGGACTAGAGCCCTACGAGCAGTACTTC,many,TRBJ2-7,TRBD2,TRBV7-6,15
CASSLRETNYGYTF,TGTGCCAGCAGTCTCCGGGAGACTAACTATGGCTACACCTTC,large,TRBJ1-2,NA,TRBV6-5,14
CASSVGWGEKLFF,TGTGCCAGCAGCGTAGGTTGGGGTGAAAAACTGTTTTTT,many,TRBJ1-4,NA,TRBV9,13
CASSLGEDEQYF,TGTGCCAGCAGCTTGGGAGAGGACGAGCAGTACTTC,many,TRBJ2-7,NA,TRBV7-2,12
CASSRSDNSYEQYF,TGCGCCAGCAGCCGTTCGGACAACTCCTACGAGCAGTACTTC,many,TRBJ2-7,NA,TRBV4-1,14
CASTTALVTGELFF,TGTGCCTCAACCACGGCCTTAGTTACCGGGGAGCTGTTTTTT,NA,TRBJ2-2,NA,TRBV30,14
CSARGFKAVGTEAFF,TGCAGTGCTAGAGGGTTTAAGGCCGTGGGCACTGAAGCTTTCTTT,many,TRBJ1-1,NA,TRBV20-1,15
CASSFGPERGSTDTQYF,TGCGCCAGCAGCTTCGGACCCGAGCGGGGGAGCACAGATACGCAGTATTTT,many,TRBJ2-3,TRBD2,TRBV5-1,17
CASSPTSRGKGYTEAFF,TGTGCCAGCAGCCCGACCTCCAGGGGGAAGGGGTACACTGAAGCTTTCTTT,NA,TRBJ1-1,TRBD1,TRBV4-2,17
CASSLDREYYEQYF,TGTGCCAGCAGTTTAGACAGGGAGTACTACGAGCAGTACTTC,NA,TRBJ2-7,TRBD1,TRBV7-2,14
CSARAGGGLGHSPLHF,TGCAGTGCTAGGGCAGGGGGCGGTTTGGGGCATTCACCCCTCCACTTT,few,TRBJ1-6,TRBD1,TRBV20-1,16
CASSASGGVSTDTQFF,TGTGCCAGCAGCGCCTCCGGGGGGGTAAGCACAGATACGCAGTTCTTC,NA,TRBJ2-1,TRBD2,TRBV7-3,16
CASSLGPTGGQETQYF,TGTGCCAGCAGTCTTGGGCCCACAGGGGGTCAAGAGACCCAGTACTTC,many,TRBJ2-5,TRBD1,TRBV7-3,16
CASSLGSTGTQETQYF,TGTGCCAGCAGCTTAGGCTCTACCGGGACTCAAGAGACCCAGTACTTC,NA,TRBJ2-5,NA,TRBV7-8,16
CSARDPLAYSYNEQFF,TGCAGTGCTAGAGACCCACTAGCGTACTCCTACAATGAGCAGTTCTTC,many,TRBJ2-1,TRBD2,TRBV20-1,16
CASNPGLGNTIYF,TGTGCCAGCAACCCGGGGCTGGGAAACACCATATATTTT,many,TRBJ1-3,NA,TRBV28,13
CSARPLSHEQFF,TGCAGTGCTAGACCGCTTAGCCATGAGCAGTTCTTC,many,TRBJ2-1,NA,TRBV20-1,12
CSAKGGRGFYGYTF,TGCAGTGCTAAGGGAGGCAGGGGGTTTTATGGCTACACCTTC,NA,TRBJ1-2,TRBD1,TRBV20-1,14
CSALTGVGNYGYTF,TGCAGTGCTTTGACAGGGGTGGGCAACTATGGCTACACCTTC,many,TRBJ1-2,TRBD1,TRBV20-1,14
CSARVPGGRATQYF,TGCAGTGCTAGAGTTCCGGGAGGAAGGGCGACCCAGTACTTC,NA,TRBJ2-5,TRBD2,TRBV20-1,14
CASSWGLAGGANTGELFF,TGCGCCAGCAGCTGGGGACTAGCGGGGGGAGCGAACACCGGGGAGCTGTTTTTT,NA,TRBJ2-2,TRBD2,TRBV5-1,18
CASSGDFSYEQYF,TGTGCCAGCAGTGGGGACTTCTCCTACGAGCAGTACTTC,many,TRBJ2-7,NA,TRBV2,13
CASRPIRTGARDYGYTF,TGTGCCAGCAGGCCGATTAGGACAGGGGCGAGGGACTATGGCTACACCTTC,NA,TRBJ1-2,TRBD1,TRBV11-2,17
CASSQAEAGDSNQPQHF,TGTGCCAGCAGCCAAGCCGAAGCAGGGGATAGCAATCAGCCCCAGCATTTT,once,TRBJ1-5,NA,TRBV4-2,17
CSARGGGQGKNSPLHF,TGCAGTGCTAGAGGAGGTGGACAGGGTAAAAATTCACCCCTCCACTTT,many,TRBJ1-6,TRBD1,TRBV20-1,16
CASSQSGGETQYF,TGTGCCAGCAGCCAAAGCGGGGGGGAGACCCAGTACTTC,many,TRBJ2-5,TRBD2,TRBV7-9,13
CASSRTGGVDTQYF,TGTGCCAGCAGCAGGACAGGGGGCGTAGATACGCAGTATTTT,many,TRBJ2-3,TRBD1,TRBV12-3/TRBV12-4,14
CASSQKIGISNQPQHF,TGCGCCAGCAGCCAAAAGATAGGGATTAGCAATCAGCCCCAGCATTTT,NA,TRBJ1-5,NA,TRBV4-3,16
CASSFRTGREGDTQYF,TGTGCCAGCAGCTTCCGGACAGGGAGGGAAGGAGATACGCAGTATTTT,many,TRBJ2-3,NA,TRBV9,16
CARSLVGTSGGQFF,TGTGCCCGCAGTTTAGTAGGGACTAGCGGGGGGCAGTTCTTC,NA,TRBJ2-1,TRBD2,TRBV12-3/TRBV12-4,14
CASTVRRGQKTQYF,TGTGCCAGCACCGTCCGCCGGGGCCAAAAGACCCAGTACTTC,many,TRBJ2-5,NA,TRBV28,14
CASSHLAGVWEQYF,TGTGCCAGCAGTCACTTAGCGGGAGTATGGGAGCAGTACTTC,NA,TRBJ2-7,TRBD2,TRBV6-2/TRBV6-3,14
CSPAELAVNRNQPQHF,TGCAGCCCTGCTGAGTTGGCAGTAAATCGCAATCAGCCCCAGCATTTT,many,TRBJ1-5,NA,TRBV29-1,16
CASRPDNLATDTQYF,TGTGCCAGCAGACCTGACAATCTAGCAACAGATACGCAGTATTTT,many,TRBJ2-3,NA,TRBV4-2,15
CASSPGTGGETQYF,TGTGCCAGCAGTCCCGGGACAGGAGGCGAGACCCAGTACTTC,many,TRBJ2-5,TRBD1,TRBV6-5,14
CASSLAGSYEQYF,TGTGCCAGCAGCCTCGCTGGATCCTACGAGCAGTACTTC,many,TRBJ2-7,NA,TRBV7-2,13
CASSLEVGVDGQGLFF,TGTGCCAGCAGCTTAGAAGTAGGGGTGGACGGGCAAGGGCTGTTTTTT,NA,TRBJ1-4,NA,TRBV11-2,16
CSARVNYGTSGRAYF,TGCAGTGCTAGAGTTAACTATGGGACTAGCGGGAGGGCATACTTC,many,TRBJ2-7,TRBD2,TRBV20-1,15